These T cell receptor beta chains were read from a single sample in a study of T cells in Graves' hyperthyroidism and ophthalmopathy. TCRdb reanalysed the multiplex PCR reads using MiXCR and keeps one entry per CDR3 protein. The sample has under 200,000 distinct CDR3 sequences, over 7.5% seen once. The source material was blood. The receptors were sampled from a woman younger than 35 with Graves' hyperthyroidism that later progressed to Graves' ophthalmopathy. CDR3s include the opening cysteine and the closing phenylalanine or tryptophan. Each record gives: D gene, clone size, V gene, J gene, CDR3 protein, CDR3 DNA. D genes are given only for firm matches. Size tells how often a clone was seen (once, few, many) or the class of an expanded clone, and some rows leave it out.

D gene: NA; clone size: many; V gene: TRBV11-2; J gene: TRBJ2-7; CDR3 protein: CASSYLTYEQYF; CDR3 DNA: TGTGCCAGCTCCTACCTTACCTACGAGCAGTACTTC
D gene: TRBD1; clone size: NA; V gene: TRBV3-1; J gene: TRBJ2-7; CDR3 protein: CASSQKGQGDEQYF; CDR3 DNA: TGTGCCAGCAGCCAAAAGGGACAGGGGGACGAGCAGTACTTC
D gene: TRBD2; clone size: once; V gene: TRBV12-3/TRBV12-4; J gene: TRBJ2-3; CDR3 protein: CVSSLVSYELAGGTKKGTDTQYF; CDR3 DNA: TGTGTCAGCAGTTTAGTATCCTATGAACTAGCGGGGGGGACAAAAAAGGGGACAGATACGCAGTATTTT
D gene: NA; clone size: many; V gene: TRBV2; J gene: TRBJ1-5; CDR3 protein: CASRADGANSNQPQHF; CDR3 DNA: TGTGCCAGCAGGGCCGATGGGGCGAATAGCAATCAGCCCCAGCATTTT
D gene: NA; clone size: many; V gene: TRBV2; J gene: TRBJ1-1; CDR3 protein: CASRPELVISEAFF; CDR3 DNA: TGTGCCAGCAGACCAGAGTTGGTGATCTCTGAAGCTTTCTTT
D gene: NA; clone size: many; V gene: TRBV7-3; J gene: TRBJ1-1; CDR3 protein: CASSSTRENTEAFF; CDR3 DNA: TGTGCCAGCAGCTCGACGAGGGAGAACACTGAAGCTTTCTTT
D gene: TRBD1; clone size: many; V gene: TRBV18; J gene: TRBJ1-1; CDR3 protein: CASSLAIGQGKMNTEAFF; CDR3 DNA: TGTGCCAGCTCACTAGCGATTGGACAGGGTAAAATGAACACTGAAGCTTTCTTT
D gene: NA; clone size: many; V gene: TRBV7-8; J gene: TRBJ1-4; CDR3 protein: CASSLGTFTNEKLFF; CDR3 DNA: TGTGCCAGCAGCTTAGGGACATTTACTAATGAAAAACTGTTTTTT
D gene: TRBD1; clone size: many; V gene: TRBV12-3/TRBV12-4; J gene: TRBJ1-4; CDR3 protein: CASSSGTGTGEKLFF; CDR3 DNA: TGTGCCAGCAGTTCCGGGACAGGGACGGGGGAAAAACTGTTTTTT
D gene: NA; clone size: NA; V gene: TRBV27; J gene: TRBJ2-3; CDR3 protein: CASSLEQGTDTQYF; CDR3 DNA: TGTGCCAGCAGTTTAGAGCAGGGGACAGATACGCAGTATTTT
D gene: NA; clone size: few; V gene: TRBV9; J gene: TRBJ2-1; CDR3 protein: CASSVALGGRGEQFF; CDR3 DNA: TGTGCCAGCAGCGTAGCTTTGGGGGGACGGGGGGAGCAGTTCTTC
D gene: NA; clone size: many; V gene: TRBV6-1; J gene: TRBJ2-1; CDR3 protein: CASRASMLYNEQFF; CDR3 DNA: TGTGCCAGCAGGGCGTCAATGCTCTACAATGAGCAGTTCTTC
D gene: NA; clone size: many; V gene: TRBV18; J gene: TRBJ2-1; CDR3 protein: CASSPKLGGPSEQFF; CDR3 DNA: TGTGCCAGCTCACCAAAGCTGGGGGGGCCAAGCGAGCAGTTCTTC
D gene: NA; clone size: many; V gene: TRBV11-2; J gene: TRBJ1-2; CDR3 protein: CASRLQGHGYTF; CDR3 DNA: TGTGCCAGCCGACTTCAGGGGCATGGCTACACCTTC
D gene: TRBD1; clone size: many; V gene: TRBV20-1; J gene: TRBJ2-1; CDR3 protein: CSARGTGDVYNEQFF; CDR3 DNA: TGCAGTGCTAGAGGGACAGGAGACGTCTACAATGAGCAGTTCTTC
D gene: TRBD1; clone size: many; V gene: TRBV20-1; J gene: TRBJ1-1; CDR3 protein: CSARDIDRGTEAFF; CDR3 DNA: TGCAGTGCTAGAGATATAGACAGGGGCACTGAAGCTTTCTTT
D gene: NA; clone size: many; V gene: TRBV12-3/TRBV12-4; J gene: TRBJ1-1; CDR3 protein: CASSPDMGEAFF; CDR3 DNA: TGTGCCAGCAGCCCCGACATGGGGGAAGCTTTCTTT
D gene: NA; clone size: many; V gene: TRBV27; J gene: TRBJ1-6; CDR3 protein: CASSPYMNSPLHF; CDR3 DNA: TGTGCCAGCAGTCCGTACATGAATTCACCCCTCCACTTT
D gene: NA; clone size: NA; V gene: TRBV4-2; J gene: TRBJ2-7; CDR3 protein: CASSQTPAGHLEQYF; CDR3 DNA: TGTGCCAGCAGCCAAACTCCGGCGGGGCATCTTGAGCAGTACTTC
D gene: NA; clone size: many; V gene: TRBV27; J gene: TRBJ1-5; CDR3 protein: CASSRNLVTASNQPQHF; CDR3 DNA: TGTGCCAGCAGCCGCAATTTAGTGACAGCAAGCAATCAGCCCCAGCATTTT
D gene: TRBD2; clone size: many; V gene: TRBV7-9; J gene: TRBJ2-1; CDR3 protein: CASSSHGGGLANYNEQFF; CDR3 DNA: TGTGCCAGCAGCTCTCACGGAGGGGGACTAGCGAACTACAATGAGCAGTTCTTC
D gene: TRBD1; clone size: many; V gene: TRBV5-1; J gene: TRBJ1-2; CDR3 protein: CASTARTGDNYGYTF; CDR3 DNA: TGCGCCAGCACCGCCCGGACAGGAGATAACTATGGCTACACCTTC
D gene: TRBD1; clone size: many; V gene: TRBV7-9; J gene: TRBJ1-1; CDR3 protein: CASSSGQVNTEAFF; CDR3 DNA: TGTGCCAGCAGCTCTGGACAGGTCAACACTGAAGCTTTCTTT
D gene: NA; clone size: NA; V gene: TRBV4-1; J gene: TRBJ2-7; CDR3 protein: CASSQGQLNYEQYF; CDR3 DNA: TGCGCCAGCAGCCAAGGACAGCTAAACTACGAGCAGTACTTC
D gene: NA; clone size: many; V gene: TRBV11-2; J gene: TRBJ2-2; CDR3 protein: CASSLDRFTGELFF; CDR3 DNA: TGTGCCAGCAGTTTAGACAGGTTCACCGGGGAGCTGTTTTTT
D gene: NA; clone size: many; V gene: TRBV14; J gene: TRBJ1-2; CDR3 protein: CASRRTGGYTF; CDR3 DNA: TGTGCCAGCAGGCGAACGGGTGGCTACACCTTC
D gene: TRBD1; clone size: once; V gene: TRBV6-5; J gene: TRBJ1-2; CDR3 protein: CASSHGEGQGYGYTF; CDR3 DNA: TGTGCCAGCAGTCACGGGGAAGGACAGGGTTATGGCTACACCTTC
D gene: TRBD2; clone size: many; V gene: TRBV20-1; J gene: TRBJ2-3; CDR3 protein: CSARTSGGSDTQYF; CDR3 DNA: TGCAGTGCTAGGACTAGCGGGGGGTCAGATACGCAGTATTTT
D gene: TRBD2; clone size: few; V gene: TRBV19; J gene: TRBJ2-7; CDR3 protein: CASSMDSVPGGASYEQYF; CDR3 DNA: TGTGCCAGTAGTATGGACTCAGTCCCGGGGGGTGCCTCCTACGAGCAGTACTTC
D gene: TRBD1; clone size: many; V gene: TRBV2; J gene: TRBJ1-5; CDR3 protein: CATRRQGSNQPQHF; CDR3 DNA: TGTGCCACCCGAAGACAGGGCAGCAATCAGCCCCAGCATTTT